This TCR beta chain was sequenced during a study of response to subunit inactivated influenza vaccine. General observations from the study: Few additional T cells are recruited per seasonal influenza vaccination, authors suggested.

TCRdb ran MiXCR on the RT-PCR reads and lists one entry per CDR3 protein. Of under 750,000 distinct CDR3 sequences listed, 10% to 15% are singletons. On this clonotype: Its target is unknown.

This clonotype was sampled from a man aged 50-60 years who received an inactivated influenza vaccine. The sample in question was PBMCs from blood, obtained on the day of vaccination.

The CDR3, as DNA: TGCGCCAGCAGCCAAGAGACAGGGGGCAGTTATGGGGCCAACGTCCTGACTTTC. This translates into CASSQETGGSYGANVLTF. V gene TRBV4-3 combines with J gene TRBJ2-6; 10 bases map to TRBD1. Trimming took 0 bases from V and 3 from J; bases not matched to a gene: 5. The V gene's germline CDR1 is LGHNA and CDR2 YSLEER. The CDR3 spans 18 residues.